The rows below give T cell receptor beta chains drawn from one sample of a study of molecular identifiers for immune sequencing clone quantification. TCRdb itself ran the PCR reads through MiXCR, one entry per CDR3 protein. The sample records about 86,000 distinct CDR3 sequences, around 25% being singletons. Sequenced sample: naive CD8+ T cells from blood, with Jurkat cell RNA spiked in. The receptor set was obtained from a human donor in good health. Some libraries in this study had Jurkat cell RNA spiked in. Each CDR3 is given with its conserved first and last residue.

CDR3 length	V gene	J gene	CDR3 protein
14	TRBV5-5	TRBJ2-5	CASSVGQGWETQYF
13	TRBV12-3/TRBV12-4	TRBJ2-3	CASSFAGADTQYF
15	TRBV19	TRBJ2-1	CASGIKSGGNNEQFF
14	TRBV9	TRBJ2-1	CASSVAYSYNEQFF
13	TRBV7-3	TRBJ2-1	CASSWGQDNEQFF
15	TRBV27	TRBJ2-1	CASSEPGLASHEQFF
16	TRBV11-2	TRBJ2-4	CASSSWRMGVQNIQYF
13	TRBV4-1	TRBJ1-1	CASSQVKNTEAFF
15	TRBV5-6	TRBJ2-4	CASRTGPEAKNIQYF
17	TRBV9	TRBJ2-1	CASSQRPLASSYNEQFF
15	TRBV3-2	TRBJ2-3	CASSQEGRSTDTQYF
16	TRBV27	TRBJ2-3	CASSPTSGALTDTQYF
14	TRBV6-2/TRBV6-3	TRBJ1-5	CASSYSGGGQPQHF
17	TRBV7-2	TRBJ2-2	CASSLIQLQGGTGELFF
16	TRBV7-9	TRBJ2-5	CASSSRQVGPQETQYF
15	TRBV4-1	TRBJ2-4	CASSQAGSGGNIQYF
13	TRBV4-3	TRBJ1-1	CASSQDVGTEAFF
15	TRBV30	TRBJ2-3	CAYSNRDKSTDTQYF
14	TRBV6-6	TRBJ2-7	CASSYSVGGYEQYF
14	TRBV30	TRBJ2-7	CAWEPRTGDYEQYF
12	TRBV20-1	TRBJ2-3	CTGTEYTDTQYF
15	TRBV7-2	TRBJ2-7	CASSLDFAGVYEQYF
14	TRBV2	TRBJ1-5	CASSERGLNQPQHF
13	TRBV20-1	TRBJ2-7	CSARVLDEYEQYF
17	TRBV7-2	TRBJ2-3	CASSLPSAVVGVDTQYF
19	TRBV12-3/TRBV12-4	TRBJ2-3	CASSLSKRGGVFGTDTQYF
15	TRBV6-5	TRBJ2-7	CASSYSGQGGYEQYF
17	TRBV7-9	TRBJ2-1	CASSGRGLARGWHEQFF
13	TRBV7-9	TRBJ2-3	CASSPGGTDTQYF
15	TRBV12-3/TRBV12-4	TRBJ1-3	CASSLVGSSGNTIYF
13	TRBV4-1	TRBJ2-2	CASSQEGAGEPFF
15	TRBV7-8	TRBJ2-5	CASSLILAIGETQYF
11	TRBV7-9	TRBJ2-1	CASSSGNEQFF
11	TRBV29-1	TRBJ2-7	CGVFAGAEQYF
16	TRBV28	TRBJ2-5	CASTWGTAPYQETQYF
13	TRBV7-9	TRBJ2-1	CASSTLSTVEQFF
12	TRBV2	TRBJ2-1	CASKRGNNEQFF
16	TRBV3-1	TRBJ1-1	CASSQGRQGHIPEAFF
16	TRBV6-5	TRBJ1-1	CASSYLPGTENTEAFF
15	TRBV28	TRBJ2-7	CASSSPPQGSGEQYF
13	TRBV3-1	TRBJ1-1	CASSPRMNTEAFF
15	TRBV9	TRBJ1-5	CASSESGVGNQPQHF
13	TRBV24-1	TRBJ2-5	CATSDPFTETQYF
15	TRBV24-1	TRBJ1-1	CATTTLQGANTEAFF
15	TRBV2	TRBJ2-5	CASSLSVQGGETQYF
16	TRBV5-1	TRBJ2-5	CASIGGLAAPQETQYF